The 21 T cell receptor beta chains listed next were all sequenced from one sample in a study of blood T cell repertoires in COVID-19. Assay used: immunoSEQ multiplex PCR; TCRdb lists only in-frame clones, some missing. The sample holds tens of thousands of clones; around 75% are singletons and the top ten take around 4.4%. Sequences were obtained from peripheral blood. These receptors were taken from a woman between 50 and 59 years old with acute or convalescent COVID-19.

The DNA for the CDR3 is TGTGCCAGCAGCTGGGACAGGGAAGAGACCCAGTACTTC. This sequence encodes CASSWDREETQYF. The chain couples TRBV7-8 to TRBJ2-5; 9 bases line up with TRBD1. The germline V gene encodes CDR1 SGHVS and CDR2 FQNEAQ. This CDR3 spans 13 amino acids. Losses at the gene ends were 4 bases for V and 3 bases for J; bases not matched to a gene: 0.

CDR3 amino acids: CASSQGILGGGSNEQFF. The CDR3 region has the DNA TGTGCCAGCAGCCAAGGCATATTGGGGGGAGGGAGTAATGAGCAGTTCTTC. The V and J genes are TRBV3-1 (or the pseudogene TRBV3-2) and TRBJ2-1; TRBD2 aligns across 7 bases. The germline CDR1 and CDR2 sequences are LGHDT and YNNKEL (reference sequence). There are 17 residues in the CDR3. V lost 1 base to trimming and J lost 7 bases; unmatched junction nucleotides: 13.

The table lists this clone with a few counts. V is TRBV19 and J is TRBJ2-7; D might be TRBD1 (5 bases). V was trimmed by 3 bases and J by 3 bases, leaving 9 bases between them. CDR3 size: 13 residues. CDR1 and CDR2 (germline): LNHDA, SQIVND (reference sequence). The CDR3: CASSIRAGYEQYF. CDR3 nucleotides: TGTGCCAGTAGTATCAGGGCAGGCTACGAGCAGTACTTC. The full variable domain, in which reference TRBV19 and TRBJ2-7 provide the parts outside the CDR3, is DGGITQSPKYLFRKEGQNVTLSCEQNLNHDAMYWYRQDPGQGLRLIYYSQIVNDFQKGDIAEGYSVSREKKESFPLTVTSAQKNPTAFYLCASSIRAGYEQYFGPGTRLTVT.

The chain joins TRBV9 to TRBJ1-2; D perhaps matches TRBD1 (5 bases). The CDR3 is 14 residues long. The V end was cut by 0 bases, the J end by 4 bases, with 10 bases between. Germline loops: CDR1 SGDLS, CDR2 YYNGEE. CDR3 loop: CASSVGSGPYGYTF. CDR3 nucleotide sequence: TGTGCCAGCAGCGTAGGTTCAGGGCCCTATGGCTACACCTTC.

The chain recombines TRBV29-1 with TRBJ2-7, with D perhaps TRBD2 (5 bases). The germline V gene has CDR1 SQVTM and CDR2 ANQGSEA. Trimming took 4 bases from V and 2 from J, leaving 9 bases between them. There are 12 residues in the CDR3. The CDR3 bases are TGCAGCGTTGCGGAGGTTACCTACGAGCAGTACTTC. This sequence encodes CSVAEVTYEQYF.

The J gene is TRBJ1-3, the V gene TRBV5-1, with 9 bases identical to TRBD1. The length of the CDR3 is 18 residues. In germline, CDR1 is SGHRS, CDR2 YFSETQ. V lost 0 bases to trimming and J lost 0 bases; unmatched junction nucleotides: 7. CDR3 protein: CASSLGPTGGSSGNTIYF. The CDR3 coding sequence is TGCGCCAGCAGCTTGGGCCCGACAGGGGGGAGCTCTGGAAACACCATATATTTT.

The sample holds one count of this clone. The V gene is TRBV11-1, the J gene TRBJ1-2; 7 bases map to TRBD1. V was clipped by 1 base and J by 0 bases; unmatched bases: 2. Germline values: CDR1 SGHAT, CDR2 FQDESV (reference sequence). This CDR3 region has 15 residues. CDR3 loop: CASSLGDRPNYGYTF. The CDR3 region has the DNA TGTGCCAGCAGCTTAGGGGACAGACCTAACTATGGCTACACCTTC.

This clone came up a few times. The chain recombines TRBV5-6 with TRBJ2-3, with 11 bases aligning to TRBD2. J lost 2 bases, V lost 4 bases, and 6 bases had no gene match. The CDR3 contains 16 residues. Germline V lookup: CDR1 SGHDT, CDR2 YYEEEE. In nucleotides, the CDR3 is TGTGCCAGCAGCCTGCGACTAGCGGGGATCACAGATACGCAGTATTTT. Translating gives CASSLRLAGITDTQYF.

The J gene is TRBJ2-1, the V gene TRBV5-1; TRBD1 agrees at 10 bases. J lost 6 bases, V lost 4 bases, and 7 bases had no gene match. Looked up from germline, CDR1 is SGHRS and CDR2 is YFSETQ. The CDR3 length is 15 residues. CDR3: CASSPGQGSGNEQFF. The CDR3 DNA is TGCGCCAGCAGCCCGGGACAGGGGTCGGGCAATGAGCAGTTCTTC.

V and J are TRBV25-1 and TRBJ2-4, with D tentatively TRBD2 (6 bases). Germline CDR1 reads MGHDK; CDR2 reads SYGVNS. Trimming left V 5 bases short and J 3 bases short, with 17 bases between. The CDR3 sequence is 16 residues long. The CDR3 loop is CASSSSESGGKNIQYF. The CDR3 bases are TGTGCCAGCAGTAGCTCGGAGTCCGGGGGCAAAAACATTCAGTACTTC.

The CDR3 nucleotides read TGTGCCAGCAGCTTGGGAGTGGAAAAACTGTTTTTT. Translated, it gives CASSLGVEKLFF. The rearrangement links TRBV5-6 to TRBJ1-4; D not certain. This CDR3 comprises 12 residues. Germline CDR1 reads SGHDT; CDR2 reads YYEEEE. V dropped 0 bases and J dropped 8 bases, with 5 bases sitting between them. The full variable domain, its missing parts supplied by reference TRBV5-6 and TRBJ1-4, is DAGVTQSPTHLIKTRGQQVTLRCSPKSGHDTVSWYQQALGQGPQFIFQYYEEEERQRGNFPDRFSGHQFPNYSSELNVNALLLGDSALYLCASSLGVEKLFFGSGTQLSVL.

The V gene is TRBV2, the J gene TRBJ1-1; perhaps TRBD1 as D (6 bases). The V gene's germline CDR1 is SNHLY and CDR2 FYNNEI. This CDR3 is built from 14 residues. The V gene lost 8 bases and the J gene lost 2 bases, with 15 bases spanning the gap. The CDR3 DNA is TGTGCCAGCGGGGAGACAGGCACTAACACTGAAGCTTTCTTT. Translated: CASGETGTNTEAFF.

The table lists this clone with a count of one. This chain connects TRBV27 to TRBJ2-7; D gene unclear. Germline V gene sequence: CDR1 MNHEY, CDR2 SMNVEV (reference sequence). Trimming pared 0 bases from V and 0 bases from J, leaving 6 bases between. CDR3 length: 14 amino acids. The CDR3 DNA sequence: TGTGCCAGCAGTTTATCGAGGAACTCCTACGAGCAGTACTTC. This codes for CASSLSRNSYEQYF.

The chain joins TRBV2 to TRBJ2-7; D unclear. V gave up 6 bases and J gave up 1 base, with 7 bases separating them. Germline CDR1 reads SNHLY; CDR2 reads FYNNEI. The CDR3 runs 12 residues. The CDR3 here is CASRAESYEQYF. CDR3 coding DNA: TGTGCCAGCAGGGCGGAGTCCTACGAGCAGTACTTC.

The chain is built from TRBV4-1 and TRBJ2-3, with D tentatively TRBD1 (5 bases). This CDR3 spans 15 amino acids. Germline V gene lookup returns CDR1 MGHRA and CDR2 YSYEKL. Trimming stripped 1 base from V and 0 bases from J, with 8 bases between. The CDR3 nucleotides are TGCGCCAGCAGCCAAGGGACACTTAGCACAGATACGCAGTATTTT. Translating gives CASSQGTLSTDTQYF.

The V gene is TRBV6-6, the J gene TRBJ1-3; 7 nucleotides agree with TRBD1. Per germline, CDR1 MNHNY and CDR2 SVGAGI (reference sequence). CDR3 size: 16 residues. Trimming cost V 5 bases and J 0 bases; bases outside gene matches: 7. This CDR3 is CASSPRQGNSGNTIYF. The CDR3 DNA reads as TGTGCCAGCAGTCCCCGACAGGGAAACTCTGGAAACACCATATATTTT.

This rearrangement joins TRBV9 to TRBJ2-3, with 8 bases aligning to TRBD2. The CDR3 sequence is 16 residues long. V shed 0 bases and J 1 base; nucleotides not matched to a gene: 4. Germline V CDR1 and CDR2: SGDLS, YYNGEE. The CDR3 sequence is CASSVASGGRTDTQYF. The CDR3 DNA sequence: TGTGCCAGCAGCGTAGCCTCGGGGGGGCGCACAGATACGCAGTATTTT.

V is TRBV12-3 or TRBV12-4 and J is TRBJ1-1; 8 nucleotides agree with TRBD1. CDR3 length: 11 amino acids. The J segment lost 8 bases and the V segment lost 6 bases, leaving 2 bases of the junction unmatched. CDR3 DNA: TGTGCCAGCAGCGGGGACAGGGAAGCTTTCTTT. This translates into CASSGDREAFF.

The table lists this clone with a few counts. The V and J genes are TRBV12-3 or TRBV12-4 and TRBJ1-1, with D possibly matching TRBD1 (5 bases). The V end lost 6 bases, the J end lost 1 base, and 9 bases lay between the germline ends. CDR3 length: 13 residues. This chain's CDR3 is CASSTGQNTEAFF. CDR3 nucleotides: TGTGCCAGCAGCACAGGACAGAACACTGAAGCTTTCTTT.

This clone has only a few counts. The chain joins TRBV6-5 to TRBJ1-5; 7 bases match TRBD1. This CDR3 has 15 amino acids. CDR1 MNHEY and CDR2 SVGAGI come from the germline V gene. Unmatched junction bases numbered 5, after V lost 6 bases and J lost 0 bases. As DNA, the CDR3 is TGTGCCAGCAGACCCAACAGGGGTAGCAATCAGCCCCAGCATTTT. Its translation is CASRPNRGSNQPQHF.

The genes are TRBV18 and TRBJ2-6, with D perhaps matching TRBD1 (6 bases). Trimming pared 3 bases from V and 2 bases from J, leaving 8 bases between. CDR3 length: 15 amino acids. Germline V gene data show CDR1 as KGHSH and CDR2 as LQKENI. This CDR3 is CASSPGAAGANVLTF. Written as DNA, the CDR3 is TGTGCCAGCTCACCGGGGGCAGCTGGGGCCAACGTCCTGACTTTC.